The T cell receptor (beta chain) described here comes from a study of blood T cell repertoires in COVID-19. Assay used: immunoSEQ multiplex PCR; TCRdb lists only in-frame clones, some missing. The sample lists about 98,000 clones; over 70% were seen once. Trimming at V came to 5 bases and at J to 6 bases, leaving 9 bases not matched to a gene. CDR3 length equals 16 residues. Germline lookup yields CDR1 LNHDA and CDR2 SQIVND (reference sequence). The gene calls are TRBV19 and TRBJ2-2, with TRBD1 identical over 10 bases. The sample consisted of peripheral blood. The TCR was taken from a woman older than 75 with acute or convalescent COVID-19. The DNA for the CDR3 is TGTGCCAGTAGTCAACCGACCGGGACAGGGGCCGGGGAGCTGTTTTTT. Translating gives CASSQPTGTGAGELFF.